This T cell receptor (beta chain) was retrieved from a study of T cells in Graves' hyperthyroidism and ophthalmopathy. General observations from the study: Model output signaled ophthalmopathy a median approximately 6 months ahead of onset.

From RNA transcripts, TCR beta CDR3 regions were amplified. Using the HTBI primer set, a first-round RT-PCR was run on the TCR CDR3. From the multiplex PCR reads, TCRdb called clonotypes with MiXCR, one entry per CDR3 protein. The table shows approximately 590,000 distinct CDR3 sequences, with 15% to 19% occurring only once. Diagnoses were made from clinical symptoms, serum measures (thyroxine and TRAb), thyroid ultrasound and orbital computed tomography. PBMCs were derived from around 10 ml fresh peripheral blood. Ten or more counts support this clonotype. The target antigen is unknown. The CDR3 totals 13 residues. Germline CDR1 SQVTM, CDR2 ANQGSEA. Trimming at V came to 6 bases and at J to 3 bases, leaving 6 bases not matched to a gene.

The J gene is TRBJ1-2, the V gene TRBV29-1, with 8 bases aligning to TRBD1. This TCR derives from a woman in her 30s with Graves' hyperthyroidism. Sample: blood. CDR3 in DNA: TGCAGCGTAGGAACGGGACAGGACTATGGCTACACCTTC. Translation gives CSVGTGQDYGYTF.